This T cell receptor beta chain was recorded in a study of cytomegalovirus exposure and HLA in healthy donors (dated by TCRdb to the late 2010s). Broadly, across the study: According to an earlier analysis of 587 of the donors, about 170 million T cells yielded over 90 million unique TCR beta sequences and about 280 Gb of sequence data. About 300 gigabases of sequencing data and approximately 91 million unique TCR sequences made up an early release that covered roughly 670 HLA-typed donors. Of the 398 genotyped donors, 65% to 90% fell in the genetic ancestry cluster associated with self-reported Caucasian donors. The study aimed to test whether cataloging public T cell receptors could reveal signatures of past pathogen exposure. Using immunosequencing, the study profiled T cell repertoires from 666 subjects and related those repertoires to cytomegalovirus serostatus. Besides the first cohort of 666 subjects, a separate validation cohort made up of 120 or so different subjects was used. To predict cytomegalovirus infection status, the study brought together high-throughput TCR immunosequencing, statistical association of individual TCRs with disease status, and machine learning. A later analysis re-analyzed previously published TCR beta repertoires from roughly 600 donors and added high-resolution HLA genotyping to study TCR occurrence patterns. In the later analysis, no new phenotypic data were used to find candidate immune exposures; instead, reliance was placed on TCR beta sequences and their occurrence across donors. An earlier analysis of 587 of the donors used high-throughput TCR beta sequencing to judge whether each TCR beta V gene segment behaved as functional or pseudogenic. Donor age, sex, ethnicity and CMV serostatus were compiled alongside the repertoire data. Genome-wide SNP genotypes for about 65% of the 666 donors were used in a later genetic analysis, which treated that subset as a discovery cohort. All discovery cohort repertoires had been generated on a single sequencing platform. HLA typing covered class I and class II loci at four-digit resolution. The number of typed donors differed by locus: roughly 629-630 for A, B, C, DRB1 and DQB1; approximately 520 for DQA1; 606 for DPA1; and 450 to 480 for DPB1. Four to six DR-DQ haplotypes were handled as single units for association and clustering, since linkage in the cohort was strong. On average, 235,054 unique TCR beta nucleotide sequences were sequenced per donor among some 430 genotyped donors of the cohort, with approximately 18% of those sequences being non-productive. The paper as a whole reports these results and caveats: Broadly in line with IMGT annotations, most TCR beta V segments showed up in productive rearrangements about 87% or about 30% of the time in an earlier analysis of some 590 of the donors. The sequencing pipeline was judged likely to have produced a cluster of highly shared sequence variants as a technical artifact. A later analysis found that TCR association rates varied across HLA loci, with DRB1 alleles showing the most associated TCRs and HLA-C alleles the fewest. Immune exposure information for the cohort was limited to CMV serostatus. Only TCR beta chains were sequenced in this cohort, and the absence of alpha or paired-chain data limited detectable features. According to a later analysis, most CMV-associated TCR beta chains appeared to be HLA-restricted, and the HLA associations seemed to be driven largely by CMV exposure. The presence/absence analyses assumed that sequencing depth was roughly uniform across donors, and that assumption may not be true. According to a later genetic analysis, donors in an Asian-associated ancestry cluster had fewer N-insertions in productive TCRs than the approximately 610-donor mean. The classifier was reported to diagnose cytomegalovirus status with high specificity and sensitivity in both the original and validation cohorts. Because counts were too low, 15 to 20 rarely observed V segments, including chromosome 9 orphons, were excluded from the earlier analysis of about 500 of the donors. In vitro tests confirmed that a few of the cytomegalovirus-associated TCR beta chains recognize cytomegalovirus antigens. At a false discovery rate of 0.05, a later analysis linked 15,000 to 20,000 TCR beta sequences to specific HLA alleles. A later analysis reported that several top co-occurrence clusters appeared linked to parvovirus B19, influenza, CMV and Epstein-Barr virus. Linkage disequilibrium might explain the correlated functional status among segregating V segments, but an unknown experimental factor could not be excluded. Some IMGT-functional V segments, including TRBV6-2 and TRBV6-3, could not be told apart with the 87-base-pair reads, so those segments were excluded. A later genetic analysis associated a missense DCLRE1C variant with V-gene and J-gene trimming of TCR beta chains, and an independent cohort replicated the association. According to the authors, the approach could potentially be generalized to other disease states and immunological phenotypes. Assigning TCR associations to individual alleles was difficult when HLA alleles, especially DR and DQ, strongly co-occurred. Most TCR sequences were observed very rarely across donors, whereas some public TCRs were present in many individuals. In a later analysis, HLA-associated TCR beta chains were found to be more clonally expanded and to have lower generation probabilities than equally common non-associated chains. HLA typing was unavailable for some donors at each locus, so association tests used only the typed subset. A further reported finding was that TCR beta sequences accurately predicted the HLA-A and HLA-B alleles for most subjects in the first cohort. In the study, approximately 160 TCR beta chains were listed as associated with cytomegalovirus.

The cohort consisted of approximately 690 healthy bone marrow donors. At the time of sampling, every cohort member was nominally healthy, though immune exposures that went unrecorded were likely present. The donor was CMV seropositive and belonged to the group of around 300 seropositive cohort members. A peripheral blood sample was collected from each donor, and TCR beta sequencing was performed on peripheral blood mononuclear cells. The Qiagen DNeasy Blood Extraction Kit was used to extract genomic DNA from the blood cell samples. Inclusive of the bounding cysteine and phenylalanine, the CDR3 is 18 residues long. The kept DNA is CDR3 alone, 54 bases in frame from the first base. CDR1 and CDR2 (SGHVS, FQNEAQ) derive from the germline V gene. Trimming takes 5 bases off V and 3 bases off J; junction bases not matched to a gene: 15. The library came from the immunoSEQ multiplex PCR assay. For the multiplex PCR, a mixture combining 60 forward primers for TCR Vbeta segments and 13 reverse primers for TCR Jbeta segments was used. The CDR3 region of rearranged TCR beta genes was amplified from genomic DNA by a multiplex PCR assay. On the Illumina HiSeq System, the amplified TCR beta libraries were sequenced as 87-base-pair reads. The study's processing was this. A later analysis counted approximately 74 million unique TCR beta chains across the 550 to 750 repertoires, and about 10 million of these chains were shared by at least two donors. Raw reads were error-corrected and collapsed into unique sequences with a nearest-neighbor algorithm that merged closely related sequences to remove PCR and sequencing errors. Alignment of CDR3 sequences to IMGT reference sequences was used to assign V, D and J gene segments. Each retained sequence needed at least a six-nucleotide match to both a V gene segment and a J gene segment. A rearrangement was called productive if the CDR3 had no stop codons and remained in frame with V and J, and every other rearrangement was called non-productive. CDR3 was defined by IMGT convention, running from the second conserved V-encoded cysteine to the conserved J-encoded phenylalanine. Sequences without an unambiguous match to a single V gene segment were excluded from the earlier analysis of a few hundred of the donors. An earlier analysis of approximately 590 of the donors classified V segments as functional when productive rearrangements were above 56.7% and as segregating when the standard deviation between donors was above 5%. To diagnose cytomegalovirus status from the catalog of TCR beta chain sequences, a statistical classification framework was built. V and J gene assignment, in a later analysis, came from comparing TCR nucleotide sequences with IMGT/GENE-DB human TR gene sequences. A later analysis assigned CDR3 sequences and most-parsimonious VDJ recombination scenarios with the TCRdist pipeline. A later analysis defined each TCR beta chain by its CDR3 amino acid sequence plus V-gene family, and excluded reads lacking a unique V-gene family. As a way to deal with suspected cross-contamination and a sequencing artifact, a later analysis dropped roughly 620 nucleotide sequences that were highly shared and had low generation probability. For each public chain, a later analysis derived a clonal expansion index from normalized ranks of inferred template counts within each repertoire. In a later analysis, generation probabilities were computed with a VDJ recombination model fitted to out-of-frame rearrangements, and the resulting probabilities were checked against IGoR. Hypergeometric tests were used in a later analysis to score TCR-TCR, TCR-HLA and TCR-CMV co-occurrence, with a repertoire-size bias correction applied to the TCR pairs. To estimate false discovery rates, a later analysis permuted the HLA or CMV assignments 20 times. In a later analysis, co-occurring TCRs were grouped using DBSCAN, with TCRdist sequence similarity added in when clustering inside HLA-allele-positive subsets. Co-occurrence clustering excluded repertoires with fewer than 30,000 or more than 120,000 public chains, plus five with anomalous nucleotide sharing. The immuneACCESS repertoire file appears here via TCRdb, limited to in-frame rearrangements. These files lack a portion of the clones; in checked studies, under half of the deficit traces to unresolved V genes, and the cause of the others is not known. The DNA was the basis for D and trimming; V, J and clone size are from that table. The sample profile shows some 170,000 clones; roughly 79% of them were found once. Of the sample, roughly 4.5% falls within the top ten clones.

Of note for this clone: Its target antigen remains unknown. Within one base of it there is no much larger clone, and no base qualities were kept.

This sequence was found in a woman aged 18-29 years in good health and CMV-seropositive. The sequence joins TRBV7-8 to TRBJ1-2, with 10 bases matching TRBD1. Input material: PBMCs. The sequence in DNA is TGTGCCAGCAGCACCCTTAGGCGAACCGGGACAGGGGACTATGGCTACACCTTC. Protein translation: CASSTLRRTGTGDYGYTF. The CDR3 plus the reference TRBV7-8 and TRBJ1-2 genes for the other parts give the full variable domain: GAGVSQSPRYKVAKRGQDVALRCDPISGHVSLFWYQQALGQGPEFLTYFQNEAQLDKSGLPSDRFFAERPEGSVSTLKIQRTQQEDSAVYLCASSTLRRTGTGDYGYTFGSGTRLTVV.